Sequencing of this T cell receptor (beta chain) was carried out in a study of graft-versus-host responses after intestinal transplantation. Study summary: Isolated intestinal, liver-intestinal, or multivisceral transplants were what recipients had. Tacrolimus and steroids were given for about three years to all recipients after anti-thymocyte globulin induction.

Germline assignment: CDR1 LNHDA and CDR2 SQIVND (reference sequence). V lost 0 bases and J lost 6, with 11 bases in between. The length of the CDR3 is 14 residues. Method: immunoSEQ multiplex PCR; TCRdb's copy keeps in-frame clones and lacks some. The data hold about 150,000 clones, with around 90% observed a single time. Note on this clone: Its antigen is not known.

V and J are TRBV19 and TRBJ2-5, with D maybe TRBD2 (6 bases). The specimen was unstimulated CD4+ T cells sorted from spleen or lymph node cells, collected before intestinal transplant. The receptor comes from a human donor who received an intestinal transplant. For the CDR3, the DNA is TGTGCCAGTAGTATAGATCCCGGGAGTAAGACCCAGTACTTC. Translated, it gives CASSIDPGSKTQYF.